The present TCR beta chain was sequenced within a study of blood T cell repertoires in COVID-19 (dated by TCRdb to the early 2020s). Looking at the study overall: Samples from collaborators originated in the United States, Italy and Spain and spanned both the acute and convalescent phases of COVID-19. The prospective study material was composed of cDNA or gDNA derived from T cells, B-cell-depleted T cells, or PBMCs. Subjects who had been exposed to COVID-19, were actively infected with it, or had recovered from it provided the deeply sampled blood TCRbeta repertoires that made up the dataset. The repertoires were released in a freely available public database intended as a resource for research on the immune response to SARS-CoV-2. Samples were obtained from the ongoing ImmuneRACE study (first 160 participants) and from 1,254 subjects provided by 6 global collaborators. A de-identified subject ID, COVID-19 status, age in years and sex were almost always included in the sample metadata. Where HLA class I and class II types were available, the types were taken from metadata supplied by the sample provider, not from assay-based typing.

Collaborating institutions collected whole blood in K2EDTA tubes following their own protocols. For TCRbeta analysis, collaborators shipped samples in one of three forms: frozen whole blood, isolated PBMCs, or DNA extracted from either of those sample types. TCRbeta CDR3 regions were amplified from genomic DNA by means of the immunoSEQ Assay, a bias-controlled multiplex PCR. On the authors' methods: The number of nucleated cells in each sample was estimated from the amplification of reference gene primers within the assay. To quantify the absolute abundance of each unique TCRbeta CDR3 rearrangement, sequence reads were collapsed and filtered. For each sample, productive Simpson clonality was calculated by taking the square root of Simpson's diversity index across productive rearrangements. TCRdb retrieved this table from immuneACCESS and kept in-frame rearrangements only. Not all clones are present; in checked studies, unresolved V genes account for under half, and no reason is known for the remainder. The D gene and trimming were derived from the DNA, and the V and J assignments and clone size from that table. This sample holds tens of thousands of clones; around four fifths were observed only once. The top ten constitute 14% of the sample.

Reading the germline V gene gives CDR1 SNHLY and CDR2 FYNNEI. Trimming takes 5 bases off V and 6 bases off J; junction bases not matched to a gene: 14. Measured from the cysteine to the phenylalanine, the CDR3 is 16 residues long. Just the 48-base CDR3 DNA is kept, in frame starting at base 1. The full study reports these points: The amount of clinical and demographic metadata varied by source and participant and was provided uncurated.

With respect to this clone: This receptor's antigen is unknown. The record has no base qualities; no much larger clone is one base away.

Sequenced input: peripheral blood. The sequence came from a human donor with acute or convalescent COVID-19. The donor label of this sample is uncertain. The V gene is TRBV2 and the J gene is TRBJ2-3; TRBD1 lines up with 7 middle nucleotides. At the DNA level, the sequence is TGTGCCAGCAGTATCCGGACAGGTCACATTTATGATACGCAGTATTTT. This sequence encodes CASSIRTGHIYDTQYF.